The 26 T cell receptor beta chains presented below share a single source sample, sequenced in a study of T cell repertoires in cytomegalovirus infection. One entry per CDR3 protein results from TCRdb running MiXCR on the reads. The sample contains 650,000 to 850,000 distinct CDR3 sequences, around 29% of which appear only once. These receptors have no identified antigens. The sample in question was cultured CD8+ T cells from PBMCs, obtained from culture after CMV antigen stimulation. The receptors were sampled from a human donor in good health (CMV status not recorded). Some clones in this sample may be carry-over from other donors' samples.

The chain recombines TRBV2 with TRBJ1-1; D is undetermined. The germline CDR1 and CDR2 sequences are SNHLY and FYNNEI. V shed 7 bases and J shed 1 base, with 10 bases lying between them. The CDR3 is made up of 13 amino acids. CDR3 bases: TGTGCCAGCATATGGGGAGGGAACACTGAAGCTTTCTTT. Its translation: CASIWGGNTEAFF.

This clonotype was counted between two and nine times. In nucleotides, the CDR3 is TGTGCCAGCGTCTCATTCACCGGGGAGCTGTTTTTT. Residues: CASVSFTGELFF. The V call is TRBV6-4, the J call TRBJ2-2; no clear D. The CDR3 is made up of 12 amino acids. The germline gives CDR1 MRHNA, CDR2 SNTAGT. Between the trimmed V and J ends, which lost 8 bases and 4 bases, there was a span of 8 bases.

This clonotype has more than one count but fewer than ten. The germline gene is not matched at one end of the junction; a read error may be the cause. This chain joins TRBV27 and TRBJ1-2, with 8 bases that match TRBD1. CDR3 size: 14 residues. Germline V lookup: CDR1 MNHEY, CDR2 SMNVEV (reference sequence). The CDR3 coding sequence is TGTGCCAGCAGTCCGGACAGGGTTAACGATGGCTACACCTTC. Protein product: CASSPDRVNDGYTF.

The rearrangement links TRBV9 to TRBJ1-2; D call uncertain. Trimming shortened V by 0 bases and J by 1 base, and 10 bases separated the two germline ends. CDR1 is SGDLS, CDR2 YYNGEE, per germline. The CDR3 spans 15 residues. CDR3 coding DNA: TGTGCCAGCAGCGTAGGGCAGACCTATAACTATGGCTACACCTTC. Translating gives CASSVGQTYNYGYTF.

This clonotype was recorded many times. CDR3 sequence: CASSLLAGAYNEQFF. Here the CDR3 DNA reads TGTGCCAGCAGCCTACTAGCGGGAGCCTACAATGAGCAGTTCTTC. This chain connects TRBV7-2 to TRBJ2-1; the match to TRBD2 covers 11 bases. The germline gives CDR1 SGHTA, CDR2 FQGNSA. J gave up 2 bases and V 5 bases, and 2 bases lay outside the gene matches. The CDR3 covers 15 residues. The full variable domain, completed using reference TRBV7-2 and TRBJ2-1, is GAGVSQSPSNKVTEKGKDVELRCDPISGHTALYWYRQSLGQGLEFLIYFQGNSAPDKSGLPSDRFSAERTGGSVSTLTIQRTQQEDSAVYLCASSLLAGAYNEQFFGPGTRLTVL.

This clonotype was found a few times. The rearrangement joins TRBV14 to TRBJ2-1, with D perhaps assigned TRBD1 or TRBD2 (6 bases each). The germline V and J ends were trimmed by 1 base and 3 bases, with 22 bases remaining between them. This CDR3 has 19 amino acids. Germline V gene lookup returns CDR1 SGHDN and CDR2 FVKESK. For the CDR3, the DNA is TGTGCCAGCAGCCAAGGGGGGGCGACTCACCTACGCTTCTACAATGAGCAGTTCTTC. It codes for CASSQGGATHLRFYNEQFF. Drawing the rest from reference TRBV14 and TRBJ2-1, the complete variable domain is EAGVTQFPSHSVIEKGQTVTLRCDPISGHDNLYWYRRVMGKEIKFLLHFVKESKQDESGMPNNRFLAERTGGTYSTLKVQPAELEDSGVYFCASSQGGATHLRFYNEQFFGPGTRLTVL.

This chain connects TRBV9 to TRBJ1-1, with D unresolved. The CDR3 loop spans 15 amino acids. V shed 4 bases and J shed 5 bases, with 18 bases lying between them. Germline V gene data show CDR1 as SGDLS and CDR2 as YYNGEE. CDR3 DNA sequence: TGTGCCAGCAGCCAACGGGGAGGTTCGGGGACTGAAGCTTTCTTT. As protein: CASSQRGGSGTEAFF.

This clonotype appeared a few times. The genes are TRBV5-4 and TRBJ1-1; D unresolved. Germline-derived CDR1 and CDR2 are SGHNT and YYREEE (reference sequence). The CDR3 extends over 16 amino acids. Trimming took 4 bases from V and 3 from J, leaving 19 bases between them. CDR3 DNA: TGTGCCAGCAGCCCTATCGCAGTTTCGAGGGACACTGAAGCTTTCTTT. It yields the protein CASSPIAVSRDTEAFF.

The chain is built from TRBV28 and TRBJ2-7, with TRBD1 identical over 7 bases. The CDR3 covers 15 residues. Germline CDR1 MDHEN, CDR2 SYDVKM. V trimming: 5 bases; J trimming: 0 bases; junction bases outside the gene matches: 7. This chain's CDR3 is CASSTGTAVSYEQYV. The CDR3 DNA reads TGTGCCAGCAGTACCGGGACAGCAGTCTCCTACGAGCAGTACGTC.

The genes are TRBV29-1 and TRBJ2-2; D is ambiguous. Germline V gives CDR1 SQVTM, CDR2 ANQGSEA. Trimming removed 7 bases from V and 3 bases from J, with 12 bases in between. This CDR3 comprises 13 residues. The CDR3 nucleotides read TGCAGCGCGCGGACGGACGACACCGGGGAGCTGTTTTTT. Translating it yields CSARTDDTGELFF.

This rearrangement joins TRBV29-1 to TRBJ1-1; TRBD1 is a possible D gene (5 bases). V dropped 7 bases and J dropped 0 bases, with 15 bases sitting between them. CDR3 length equals 14 residues. From germline, CDR1 is SQVTM and CDR2 ANQGSEA. The CDR3 loop reads CSGGGAYLNTEAFF. CDR3 in DNA: TGCAGCGGTGGCGGGGCCTACCTGAACACTGAAGCTTTCTTT.

There are a few counts of this clonotype. The chain carries TRBV5-1 and TRBJ2-7; 10 nucleotides agree with TRBD1. The CDR3 contains 16 residues. V shed 1 base and J 4 bases; nucleotides not matched to a gene: 8. CDR1 and CDR2 (germline): SGHRS, YFSETQ. As DNA, the CDR3 is TGCGCCAGCAGCTTGACCGGGACAGGGGCCTATTACGAGCAGTACTTC. Translated, it gives CASSLTGTGAYYEQYF.

The chain links TRBV7-9 to TRBJ2-3; D might be TRBD1 or TRBD2, each matching 5 bases. The CDR3 loop spans 12 amino acids. The V end was cut by 4 bases, the J end by 9 bases, with 11 bases between. The germline V gene encodes CDR1 SEHNR and CDR2 FQNEAQ (reference sequence). This chain's CDR3 is CASSSRDLTQYF. For the CDR3, the DNA is TGTGCCAGCAGCTCCAGGGACCTCACGCAGTATTTT.

In this sample, this clonotype turned up many times. The rearrangement links TRBV7-2 to TRBJ2-7; no definite D call. The CDR3 runs to 14 residues. The germline V gene has CDR1 SGHTA and CDR2 FQGNSA. The germline V and J ends were trimmed by 0 bases and 2 bases, with 8 bases remaining between them. CDR3 in DNA: TGTGCCAGCAGCTTAGCCGGGTTGGCCTACGAGCAGTACTTC. This translates into CASSLAGLAYEQYF.

This clonotype was picked up many times. The V call is TRBV7-8, the J call TRBJ2-7; D possibly corresponds to TRBD1 (6 bases). This CDR3 comprises 15 residues. The ends were cut back, 0 bases at V and 0 bases at J, with 9 bases in the middle. Germline V gives CDR1 SGHVS, CDR2 FQNEAQ. For the CDR3, the DNA is TGTGCCAGCAGCTTAGCAGGGGGAGACTCCTACGAGCAGTACGTC. It yields the protein CASSLAGGDSYEQYV.

The table lists this clonotype with a few counts. This chain connects TRBV5-1 to TRBJ1-1; TRBD1 might be the D (5 bases). The CDR3 sequence is 21 residues long. Germline V lookup: CDR1 SGHRS, CDR2 YFSETQ. Trimming removed 4 bases from V and 3 bases from J, with 34 bases in between. DNA for the CDR3: TGCGCCAGCAGCCCGAGTACTGGGGGGTTAGGGGCAGGCCTCCTGGACACTGAAGCTTTCTTT. This gives the protein CASSPSTGGLGAGLLDTEAFF.

A few counts support this clonotype. This rearrangement joins TRBV15 to TRBJ1-3, with unresolved D. Trimming left V 0 bases short and J 1 base short, with 7 bases between. The CDR3 is 15 amino acids. Germline V gene lookup returns CDR1 LNHNV and CDR2 YYDKDF (reference sequence). The DNA for the CDR3 is TGTGCCACCAGCAGAGATCGTTTTTCTGGAAACACCATATATTTT. It translates to CATSRDRFSGNTIYF.

Note on this clonotype: This sequence may be a read error, since a much larger clone differs from it by one base. The genes are TRBV7-3 and TRBJ2-5; the D gene is possibly TRBD1 (6 bases). The CDR3 runs 14 residues. V shed 2 bases and J shed 8 bases, with 15 bases lying between them. Looked up from germline, CDR1 is SGHTA and CDR2 is FQGTGA. The CDR3 nucleotides read TGTGCCAGCAGCTTACAGGGGTCACAGGATACCCAGTACTTC. It encodes CASSLQGSQDTQYF.

This chain connects TRBV19 to TRBJ2-1, with D possibly matching TRBD1 (7 bases). Trimming left V 6 bases short and J 4 bases short, with 16 bases between. The V gene's germline CDR1 is LNHDA and CDR2 SQIVND (reference sequence). The CDR3 consists of 15 residues. CDR3 region: CASRSRGEYYNEQFF. CDR3 nucleotides: TGTGCCAGTAGATCCAGGGGGGAGTATTACAATGAGCAGTTCTTC.

The V call is TRBV6-2 or TRBV6-3, the J call TRBJ1-2, with D possibly being TRBD1 (5 bases). The CDR3 is 16 residues long. Germline V lookup: CDR1 MNHEY, CDR2 SVGEGT. V was cut by 2 bases and J by 0 bases, with 13 bases left in between. The CDR3 loop reads CASSYLGHDPNYGYTF. The CDR3 DNA follows: TGTGCCAGCAGTTACCTTGGACATGACCCTAACTATGGCTACACCTTC.

J is TRBJ1-4 and V is TRBV20-1; D gene ambiguous. Germline V gene lookup returns CDR1 DFQATT and CDR2 SNEGSKA (reference sequence). CDR3 size: 14 residues. V was trimmed by 3 bases and J by 4 bases, leaving 12 bases between them. The CDR3 DNA sequence: TGCAGTGCTAGTGGCTGGGTCCGTAATGAAAAACTGTTTTTT. It codes for CSASGWVRNEKLFF.

The V gene is TRBV27, the J gene TRBJ2-7; weak D call: TRBD2 (6 bases). Germline CDR1 is MNHEY and CDR2 is SMNVEV (reference sequence). The CDR3 totals 11 residues. Trimming cost V 5 bases and J 6 bases, with 8 bases left between them. CDR3 amino acids: CASSGGPEQYF. The DNA of the CDR3 is TGTGCCAGCAGTGGAGGGCCCGAGCAGTACTTC.

For this clonotype: The junction and the germline gene differ at one end; a read error may be behind it. The J gene is TRBJ2-3, the V gene TRBV20-1, with D tentatively TRBD1 (5 bases). CDR3 length: 14 amino acids. The germline V gene has CDR1 DFQATT and CDR2 SNEGSKA (reference sequence). The CDR3 DNA follows: TGCGGTGCTAGAGATCCGACAGCATGGGATACGCAGTATTTT. This sequence encodes CGARDPTAWDTQYF.

The CDR3 coding sequence is TGTGCCAGCAGTTCCCTAGGCCCCCTTTTAGGCACTGAAGCTTTCTTT. Protein sequence: CASSSLGPLLGTEAFF. The chain employs TRBV12-3 or TRBV12-4 and TRBJ1-1; no firm D call. V dropped 4 bases and J dropped 4 bases, with 19 bases sitting between them. The CDR3 has 16 residues.

This chain uses TRBV3-1 with TRBJ2-2; D unclear. This CDR3 contains 20 residues. V gave up 0 bases and J gave up 4 bases, with 24 bases separating them. The V gene's germline CDR1 is LGHDT and CDR2 YNNKEL (reference sequence). Here the CDR3 reads CASSQDLGFRTEPATGELFF. In DNA form, the CDR3 reads TGTGCCAGCAGCCAAGATCTTGGTTTCCGGACGGAGCCGGCCACCGGGGAGCTGTTTTTT.

This clonotype was found a few times. The genes are TRBV5-5 and TRBJ1-1; 8 bases map to TRBD1. Unmatched junction bases numbered 13, after V lost 7 bases and J lost 8 bases. Germline V gives CDR1 SGHKS, CDR2 YYEKEE (reference sequence). There are 14 residues in the CDR3. Written as DNA, the CDR3 is TGTGCCAGCCATGCCACAAACAGGGGGAAGGAAGCTTTCTTT. Amino acids: CASHATNRGKEAFF. The whole variable domain, filled in from reference TRBV5-5 and TRBJ1-1, reads DAGVTQSPTHLIKTRGQQVTLRCSPISGHKSVSWYQQVLGQGPQFIFQYYEKEERGRGNFPDRFSARQFPNYSSELNVNALLLGDSALYLCASHATNRGKEAFFGQGTRLTVV.